This T cell receptor beta chain was sequenced during a study of early T cells in non-severe SARS-CoV-2 infection. This clonotype occurred a few times. Molecules of cDNA were individually given unique molecular identifiers that were attached to them. In TCRdb, the 5' RACE reads were re-called with MiXCR into one record per CDR3 protein. The sample includes around 82,000 distinct CDR3 sequences, less than 15% seen only once; the top ten take 3.4%. Per germline, CDR1 SGHNT and CDR2 YYREEE (reference sequence). The CDR3 is made up of 15 amino acids. V shed 4 bases and J 5 bases; nucleotides not matched to a gene: 10.

The chain is built from TRBV5-4 and TRBJ2-7; TRBD1 aligns across 9 bases. The material sequenced was whole blood. This TCR came from an adult who was a healthcare worker with PCR-confirmed SARS-CoV-2 infection or an uninfected control (not recorded which). CDR3 loop: CASSRPGQGINEQYF. DNA of the CDR3: TGTGCCAGCAGCCGGCCGGGACAGGGAATCAACGAGCAGTACTTC.